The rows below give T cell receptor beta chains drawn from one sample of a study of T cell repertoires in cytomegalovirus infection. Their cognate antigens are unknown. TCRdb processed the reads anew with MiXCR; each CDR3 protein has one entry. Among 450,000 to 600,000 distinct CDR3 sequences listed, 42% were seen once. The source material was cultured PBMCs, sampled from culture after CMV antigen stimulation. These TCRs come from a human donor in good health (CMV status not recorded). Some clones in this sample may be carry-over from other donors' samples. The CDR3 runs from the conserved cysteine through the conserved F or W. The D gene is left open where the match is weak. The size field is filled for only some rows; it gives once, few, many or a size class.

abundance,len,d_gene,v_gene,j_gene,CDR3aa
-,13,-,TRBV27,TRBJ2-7,CASSSPPSAEQYF
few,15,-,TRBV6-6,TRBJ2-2,CASTQLRLNTGELFF
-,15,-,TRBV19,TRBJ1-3,CASTRLLNSGNTIYF
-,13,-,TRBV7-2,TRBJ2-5,CASSSPGEETRYF
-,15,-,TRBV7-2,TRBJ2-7,CASSLRTAGSYEQYF
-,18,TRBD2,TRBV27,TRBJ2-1,CASSPSLAGGSIRNEQFF
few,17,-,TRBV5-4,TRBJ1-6,CASSLAPRGSYNSPLHF
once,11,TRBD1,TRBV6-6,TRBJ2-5,CASKGASTQYF
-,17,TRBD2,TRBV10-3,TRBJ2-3,CAISEWALAGGADTQYF
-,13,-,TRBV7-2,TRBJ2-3,CASSQDFTDTQYF
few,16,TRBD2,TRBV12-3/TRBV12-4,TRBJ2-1,CASRTFLAGAYNEQFF
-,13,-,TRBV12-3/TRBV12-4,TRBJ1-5,CASSPNSNQPQHF
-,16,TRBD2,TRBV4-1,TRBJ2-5,CASSLSGTSGEETQYF
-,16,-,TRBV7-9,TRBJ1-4,CASIPVSPSSNEKLFF
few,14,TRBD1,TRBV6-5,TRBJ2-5,CASSYTGAVETQYF
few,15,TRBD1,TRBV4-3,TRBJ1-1,CASSPTQGGWTEAFF
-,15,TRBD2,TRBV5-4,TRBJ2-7,CASSLSGGIAYEQYF
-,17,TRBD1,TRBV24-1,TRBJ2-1,CATSDSGTGDLNNEQFF